A single sample is the source of the 3 T cell receptor beta chains below, sequenced in a study of cytomegalovirus exposure and HLA in healthy donors. Primers for the PCR totalled 60 Vbeta and 13 Jbeta. Sequencing was performed with immunoSEQ multiplex PCR; in TCRdb, only in-frame clones are kept and a portion is missing. The profile shows tens of thousands of clones, over 60% of them singletons. Source material: PBMCs. The receptors stem from a male donor in good health and CMV-seropositive.

In DNA, the CDR3 is TGTGCCAGCAGTTTAGCGGGAGGGCCGAGCAATGAGCAGTTCTTC. Its translation: CASSLAGGPSNEQFF. V and J are TRBV27 and TRBJ2-1; TRBD2 agrees at 9 bases. This CDR3 has 15 amino acids. In germline, CDR1 is MNHEY, CDR2 SMNVEV (reference sequence). J was trimmed by 6 bases and V by 2 bases; bases with no gene match: 5.

This chain uses TRBV27 with TRBJ2-5; D possibly corresponds to TRBD1 (6 bases). CDR3 length: 15 residues. V was cut by 3 bases and J by 2 bases, with 13 bases left in between. Per the germline V gene, CDR1 is MNHEY and CDR2 is SMNVEV (reference sequence). The CDR3 region has the DNA TGTGCCAGCAGTTTCCCTCACAGGGCGCAAGAGACCCAGTACTTC. Amino acid sequence: CASSFPHRAQETQYF.

This CDR3 is CASTRATLNTEAFF. CDR3 bases: TGTGCCAGCACCCGTGCGACACTGAACACTGAAGCTTTCTTT. The chain couples TRBV28 to TRBJ1-1, with no clear D. This CDR3 has 14 amino acids. V was trimmed by 7 bases and J by 0 bases, leaving 12 bases between them. The germline CDR1 and CDR2 sequences are MDHEN and SYDVKM. The full variable domain, completed using reference TRBV28 and TRBJ1-1, is DVKVTQSSRYLVKRTGEKVFLECVQDMDHENMFWYRQDPGLGLRLIYFSYDVKMKEKGDIPEGYSVSREKKERFSLILESASTNQTSMYLCASTRATLNTEAFFGQGTRLTVV.